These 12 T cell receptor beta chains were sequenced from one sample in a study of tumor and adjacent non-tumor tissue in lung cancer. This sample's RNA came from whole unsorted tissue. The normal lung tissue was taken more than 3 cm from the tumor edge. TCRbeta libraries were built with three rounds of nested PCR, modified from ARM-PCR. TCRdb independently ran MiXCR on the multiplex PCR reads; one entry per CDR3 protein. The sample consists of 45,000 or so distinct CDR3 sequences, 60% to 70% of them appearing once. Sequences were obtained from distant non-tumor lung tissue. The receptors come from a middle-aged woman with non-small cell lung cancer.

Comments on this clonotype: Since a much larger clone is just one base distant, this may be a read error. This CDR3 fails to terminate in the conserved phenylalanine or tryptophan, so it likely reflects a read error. The CDR3 reads CASSRAGVTGELFL. The DNA for the CDR3 is TGTGCCAGCAGCCGCGCGGGGGTCACCGGGGAGCTGTTTTTA. V is TRBV28 and J is TRBJ2-2; 7 bases fit TRBD2. The CDR3 is 14 amino acids. CDR1 and CDR2 (germline): MDHEN, SYDVKM. With V trimmed by 6 bases and J by 4 bases, 5 bases remained unmatched.

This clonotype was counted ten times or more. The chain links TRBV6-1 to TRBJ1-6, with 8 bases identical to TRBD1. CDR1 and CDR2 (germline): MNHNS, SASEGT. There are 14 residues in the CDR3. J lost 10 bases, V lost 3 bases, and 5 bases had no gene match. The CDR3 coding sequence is TGTGCCAGCAGTGACGGACAGGGAGGATCACCCCTCCACTTT. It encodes CASSDGQGGSPLHF.

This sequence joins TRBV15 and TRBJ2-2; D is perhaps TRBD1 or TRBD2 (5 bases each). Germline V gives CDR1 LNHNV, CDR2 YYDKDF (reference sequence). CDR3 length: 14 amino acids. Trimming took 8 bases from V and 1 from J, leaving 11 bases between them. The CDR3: CATGRDGNTGELFF. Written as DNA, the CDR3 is TGTGCCACCGGCCGGGACGGGAACACCGGGGAGCTGTTTTTT.

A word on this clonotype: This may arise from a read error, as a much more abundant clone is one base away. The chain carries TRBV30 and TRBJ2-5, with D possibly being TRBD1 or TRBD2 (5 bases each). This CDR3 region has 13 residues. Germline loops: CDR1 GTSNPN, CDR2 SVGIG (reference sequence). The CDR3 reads CVWTPEGTKTQYF. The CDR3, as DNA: TGTGTCTGGACCCCCGAGGGGACGAAGACCCAGTACTTC. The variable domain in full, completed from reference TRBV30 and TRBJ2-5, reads SQTIHQWPATLVQPVGSPLSLECTVEGTSNPNLYWYRQAAGRGLQLLFYSVGIGQISSEVPQNLSASRPQDRQFILSSKKLLLSDSGFYLCVWTPEGTKTQYFGPGTRLLVL.

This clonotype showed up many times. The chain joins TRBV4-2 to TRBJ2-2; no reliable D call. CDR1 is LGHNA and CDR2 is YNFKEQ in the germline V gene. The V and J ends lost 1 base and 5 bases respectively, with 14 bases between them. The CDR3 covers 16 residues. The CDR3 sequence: CASSQGDFKGTGELFF. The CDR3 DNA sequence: TGTGCCAGCAGCCAAGGAGATTTTAAGGGAACCGGGGAGCTGTTTTTT.

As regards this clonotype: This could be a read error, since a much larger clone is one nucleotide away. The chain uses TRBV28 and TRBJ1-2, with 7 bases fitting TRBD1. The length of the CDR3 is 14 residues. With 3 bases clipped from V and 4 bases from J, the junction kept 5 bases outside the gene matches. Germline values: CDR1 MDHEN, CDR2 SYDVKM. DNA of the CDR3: TGTGCCAGCAGTTTCGTGACAGGGATCTATGGCTACACCTTC. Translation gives CASSFVTGIYGYTF.

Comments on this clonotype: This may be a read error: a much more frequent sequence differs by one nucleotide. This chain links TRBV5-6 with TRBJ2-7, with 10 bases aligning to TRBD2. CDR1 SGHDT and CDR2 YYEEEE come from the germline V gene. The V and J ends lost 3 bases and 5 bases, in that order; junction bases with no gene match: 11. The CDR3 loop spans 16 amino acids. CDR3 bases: TGTGCCAGCAGCTCGACTCAGCGGGGGGGGGACCACGAGCAGTACTTC. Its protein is CASSSTQRGGDHEQYF.

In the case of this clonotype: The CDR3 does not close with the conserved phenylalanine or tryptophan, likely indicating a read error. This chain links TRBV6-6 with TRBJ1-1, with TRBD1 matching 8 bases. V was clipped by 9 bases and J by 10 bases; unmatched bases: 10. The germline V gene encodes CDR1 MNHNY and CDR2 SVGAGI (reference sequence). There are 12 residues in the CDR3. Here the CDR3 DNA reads TGTGCCAGTAGGACAGGGAAATCCCGAGCTTTCTCT. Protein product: CASRTGKSRAFS.

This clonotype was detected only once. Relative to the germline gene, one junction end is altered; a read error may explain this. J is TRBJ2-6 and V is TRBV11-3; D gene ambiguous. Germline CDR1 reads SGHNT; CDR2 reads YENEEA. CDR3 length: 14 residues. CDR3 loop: CASSSGDEANILTF. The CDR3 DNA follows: TGTGCTAGCAGCTCTGGGGATGAGGCCAACATCCTGACTTTC.

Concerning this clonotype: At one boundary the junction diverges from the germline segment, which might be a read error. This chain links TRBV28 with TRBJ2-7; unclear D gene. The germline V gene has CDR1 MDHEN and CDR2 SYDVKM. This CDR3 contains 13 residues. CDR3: CASNSVDAYEQYF. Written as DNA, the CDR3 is TGTGCCAGCAATTCGGTGGATGCCTACGAACAGTACTTC.

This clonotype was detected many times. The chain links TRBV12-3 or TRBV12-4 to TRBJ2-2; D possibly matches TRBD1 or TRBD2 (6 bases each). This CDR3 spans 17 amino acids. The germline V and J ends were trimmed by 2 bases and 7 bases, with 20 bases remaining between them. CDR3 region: CASSLRGGPLAVGELFF. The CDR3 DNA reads TGTGCCAGCAGTTTACGTGGGGGGCCTCTAGCCGTCGGGGAGCTGTTTTTT.

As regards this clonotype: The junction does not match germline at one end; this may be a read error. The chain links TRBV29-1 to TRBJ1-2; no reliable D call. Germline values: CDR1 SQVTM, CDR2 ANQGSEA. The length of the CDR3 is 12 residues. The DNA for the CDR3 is TGCAGCCTTGAAATCGGCTTGGTTGGCTACACCTTC. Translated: CSLEIGLVGYTF.